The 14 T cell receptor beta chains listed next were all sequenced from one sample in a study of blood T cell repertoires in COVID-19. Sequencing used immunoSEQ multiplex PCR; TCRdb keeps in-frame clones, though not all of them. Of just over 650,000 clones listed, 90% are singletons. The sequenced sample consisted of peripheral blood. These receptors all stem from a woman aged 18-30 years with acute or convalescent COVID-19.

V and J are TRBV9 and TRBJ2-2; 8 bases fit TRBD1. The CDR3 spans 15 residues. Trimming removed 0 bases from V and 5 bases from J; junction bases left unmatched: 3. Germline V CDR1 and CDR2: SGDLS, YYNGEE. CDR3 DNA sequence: TGTGCCAGCAGCGTAGAGGGACAGGCGACCGGGGAGCTGTTTTTT. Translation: CASSVEGQATGELFF.

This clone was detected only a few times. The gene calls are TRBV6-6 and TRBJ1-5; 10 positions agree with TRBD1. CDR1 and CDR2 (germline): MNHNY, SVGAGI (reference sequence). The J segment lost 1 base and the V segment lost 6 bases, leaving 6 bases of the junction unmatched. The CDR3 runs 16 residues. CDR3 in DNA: TGTGCCAGCAGGCAAAGGGGACAGGGGAGCAATCAGCCCCAGCATTTT. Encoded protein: CASRQRGQGSNQPQHF.

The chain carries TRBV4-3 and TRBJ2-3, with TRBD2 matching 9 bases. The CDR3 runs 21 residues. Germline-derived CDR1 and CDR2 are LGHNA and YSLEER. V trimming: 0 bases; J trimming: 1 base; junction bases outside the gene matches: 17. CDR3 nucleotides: TGCGCCAGCAGCCAAGATTCGGGGGTGGTAGCGGGGGAGAAAGGCACAGATACGCAGTATTTT. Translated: CASSQDSGVVAGEKGTDTQYF.

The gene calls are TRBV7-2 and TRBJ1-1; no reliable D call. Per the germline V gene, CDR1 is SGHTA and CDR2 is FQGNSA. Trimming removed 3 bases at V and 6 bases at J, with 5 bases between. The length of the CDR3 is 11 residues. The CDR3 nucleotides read TGTGCCAGCAGCTTGAGGGCTGAAGCTTTCTTT. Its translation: CASSLRAEAFF.

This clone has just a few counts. CDR3 sequence: CASSLSGQGANEKLFF. The DNA for the CDR3 is TGTGCCAGCAGCTTATCCGGACAGGGGGCTAATGAAAAACTGTTTTTT. The chain couples TRBV7-9 to TRBJ1-4, with 10 bases lining up with TRBD1. V trimming: 2 bases; J trimming: 3 bases; junction bases outside the gene matches: 3. Germline CDR1 is SEHNR and CDR2 is FQNEAQ (reference sequence). CDR3 length: 16 residues.

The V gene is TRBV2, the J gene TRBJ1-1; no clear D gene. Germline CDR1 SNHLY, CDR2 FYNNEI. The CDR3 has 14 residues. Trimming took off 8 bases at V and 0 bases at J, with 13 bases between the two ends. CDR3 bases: TGTGCCAGCTTATGGACGGGGATGAACACTGAAGCTTTCTTT. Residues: CASLWTGMNTEAFF.

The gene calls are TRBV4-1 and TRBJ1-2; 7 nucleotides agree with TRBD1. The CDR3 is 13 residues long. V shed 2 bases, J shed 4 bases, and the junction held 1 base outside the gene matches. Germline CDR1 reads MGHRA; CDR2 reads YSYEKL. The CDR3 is CASSQTGAYGYTF. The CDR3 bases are TGCGCCAGCAGCCAAACAGGGGCCTATGGCTACACCTTC.

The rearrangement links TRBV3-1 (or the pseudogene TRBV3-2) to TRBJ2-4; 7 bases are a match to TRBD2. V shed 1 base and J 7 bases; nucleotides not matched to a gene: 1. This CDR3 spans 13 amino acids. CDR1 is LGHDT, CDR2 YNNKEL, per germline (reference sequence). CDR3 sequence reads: CASSQGLANIQYF. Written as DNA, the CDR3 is TGTGCCAGCAGCCAAGGACTAGCCAACATTCAGTACTTC.

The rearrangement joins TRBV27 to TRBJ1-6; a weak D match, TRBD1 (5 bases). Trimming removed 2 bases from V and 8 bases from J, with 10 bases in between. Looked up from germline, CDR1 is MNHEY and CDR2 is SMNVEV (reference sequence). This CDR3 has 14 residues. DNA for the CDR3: TGTGCCAGCAGTTTAAGGGCAGGGTATTCACCCCTCCACTTT. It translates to CASSLRAGYSPLHF.

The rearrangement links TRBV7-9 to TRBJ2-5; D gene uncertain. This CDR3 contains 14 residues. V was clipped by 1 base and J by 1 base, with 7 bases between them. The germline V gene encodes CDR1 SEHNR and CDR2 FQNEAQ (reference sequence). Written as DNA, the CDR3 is TGTGCCAGCAGCTTAGATCGGTTCCAAGAGACCCAGTACTTC. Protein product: CASSLDRFQETQYF.

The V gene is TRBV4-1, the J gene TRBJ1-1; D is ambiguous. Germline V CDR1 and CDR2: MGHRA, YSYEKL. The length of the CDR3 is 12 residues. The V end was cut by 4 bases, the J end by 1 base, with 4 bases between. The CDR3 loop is CASSRGNTEAFF. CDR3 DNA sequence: TGCGCCAGCAGCCGCGGGAACACTGAAGCTTTCTTT.

Written as DNA, the CDR3 is TGTGCCAGCAGTGACGCAAGCGGGGCCTCAGATACGCAGTATTTT. Translation: CASSDASGASDTQYF. The chain couples TRBV6-4 to TRBJ2-3, with 7 bases identical to TRBD2. V dropped 2 bases and J dropped 4; count of bases not matched to a gene: 6. The germline CDR1 and CDR2 sequences are MRHNA and SNTAGT. This CDR3 has 15 amino acids.

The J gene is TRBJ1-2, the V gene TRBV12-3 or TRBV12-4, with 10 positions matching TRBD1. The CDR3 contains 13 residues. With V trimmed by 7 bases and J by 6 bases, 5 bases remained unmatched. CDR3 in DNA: TGTGCCAGCAACGACAGGGGGCTGCATGGCTACACCTTC. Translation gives CASNDRGLHGYTF.

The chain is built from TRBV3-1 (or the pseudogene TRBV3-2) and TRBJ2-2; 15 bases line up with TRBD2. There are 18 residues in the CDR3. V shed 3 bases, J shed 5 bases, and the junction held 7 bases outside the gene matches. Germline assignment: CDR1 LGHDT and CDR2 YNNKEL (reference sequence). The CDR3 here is CASSHVGLAGGRTGELFF. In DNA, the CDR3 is TGTGCCAGCAGCCACGTGGGACTAGCGGGGGGAAGGACCGGGGAGCTGTTTTTT.